What follows are 9 T cell receptor beta chains derived from one specimen sequenced in a study of cytomegalovirus exposure and HLA in healthy donors. PCR employed 60 Vbeta and 13 Jbeta primers. Produced via immunoSEQ multiplex PCR; TCRdb's table is partial and in-frame only. The sample carries some 140,000 clones, approximately 80% recorded once. The sample was PBMCs. These receptors all stem from an older woman in good health and CMV-seronegative.

This chain connects TRBV10-1 to TRBJ2-3, with 8 positions matching TRBD1. V was pared by 7 bases and J by 2 bases, with 5 bases of the junction left unmatched. Germline assignment: CDR1 WNHNN and CDR2 SYGVQD (reference sequence). The CDR3 totals 14 residues. The CDR3 coding sequence is TGCGCCAGCACCAAGGGACAGGTCACAGATACGCAGTATTTT. It translates to CASTKGQVTDTQYF.

The chain combines TRBV2 with TRBJ1-5; 12 bases match TRBD1. This CDR3 comprises 16 residues. The V gene end was trimmed by 5 bases and the J gene end by 1 base; junction bases not matched to a gene: 3. The germline V gene encodes CDR1 SNHLY and CDR2 FYNNEI. CDR3 bases: TGTGCCAGCAGTCGGGACAGGGGGCGAAGCAATCAGCCCCAGCATTTT. Translated: CASSRDRGRSNQPQHF.

This clone has only a few counts. This chain uses TRBV7-6 with TRBJ1-4, with D perhaps TRBD1 (5 bases). The CDR3 runs 17 residues. The V gene's germline CDR1 is SGHVS and CDR2 FNYEAQ. The V end was cut by 4 bases, the J end by 3 bases, with 18 bases between. The CDR3 DNA reads as TGTGCCAGCAGCTACGATGGGAGGGGCTGGTCTAATGAAAAACTGTTTTTT. Its protein is CASSYDGRGWSNEKLFF.

The chain is built from TRBV7-9 and TRBJ2-2, with D perhaps matching TRBD2 (6 bases). V was trimmed by 6 bases and J by 7 bases, leaving 12 bases between them. The CDR3 loop spans 13 amino acids. From germline, CDR1 is SEHNR and CDR2 FQNEAQ (reference sequence). The CDR3 is CASSYSGVGELFF. In DNA, the CDR3 is TGTGCCAGCAGTTACTCGGGGGTCGGGGAGCTGTTTTTT.

There are a few counts of this clone. The rearrangement uses TRBV23-1 and TRBJ1-1; D possibly corresponds to TRBD1 (6 bases). TRBV23-1 is marked as an open reading frame, function uncertain. With 4 bases removed from V and 4 bases from J, the gap between germline ends came to 16 bases. The CDR3 extends over 15 amino acids. This CDR3 is CASSRGGGRGTEAFF. The DNA of the CDR3 is TGCGCCAGCAGTCGGGGCGGGGGGCGAGGCACTGAAGCTTTCTTT.

The gene calls are TRBV5-1 and TRBJ2-1; tentative D call: TRBD1 (5 bases). The V end was cut by 0 bases, the J end by 6 bases, with 16 bases between. Per germline, CDR1 SGHRS and CDR2 YFSETQ. This CDR3 region has 16 residues. CDR3 nucleotides: TGCGCCAGCAGCTTGGAAGGGCGACAGCGCGGCAATGAGCAGTTCTTC. It translates to CASSLEGRQRGNEQFF.

The V and J genes are TRBV10-3 and TRBJ2-7, with TRBD1 as a possible D gene (6 bases). V lost 6 bases, J lost 5 bases, and 14 bases lay in between. The CDR3 length is 13 residues. The V gene's germline CDR1 is ENHRY and CDR2 SYGVKD. The DNA of the CDR3 is TGTGCCATCAGCCCTAACAGGGCCCACGAGCAGTACTTC. Protein product: CAISPNRAHEQYF.

The chain is built from TRBV5-1 and TRBJ2-7, with TRBD1 matching 7 bases. Unmatched junction bases numbered 10, after V lost 4 bases and J lost 3 bases. Germline CDR1 SGHRS, CDR2 YFSETQ. The CDR3 runs 15 residues. CDR3 nucleotide sequence: TGCGCCAGCAGCATCACCGGGACAGCGAACTACGAGCAGTACTTC. Protein sequence: CASSITGTANYEQYF.

This clone was recorded only once. V gene TRBV9 combines with J gene TRBJ2-1, with 7 bases matching TRBD1. J lost 6 bases, V lost 0 bases, and 6 bases had no gene match. Germline assignment: CDR1 SGDLS and CDR2 YYNGEE. The CDR3 is 15 residues long. The CDR3 loop reads CASSVVRDRLNEQFF. For the CDR3, the DNA is TGTGCCAGCAGCGTAGTTCGGGACAGACTCAATGAGCAGTTCTTC.